The next 16 T cell receptor beta chains were all read from a single sample in a study of T cells in Graves' hyperthyroidism and ophthalmopathy. Amplified TCR beta CDR3 regions came from RNA transcripts. The primer set for the first-round RT-PCR of the TCR CDR3 was HTBI. Via MiXCR, TCRdb re-called the multiplex PCR reads, giving one row per CDR3 protein. The sample consists of hundreds of thousands of distinct CDR3 sequences, around 16% of them appearing once. The specimen was blood. Receptor source: a woman between 18 and 29 years old with Graves' hyperthyroidism.

J is TRBJ2-1 and V is TRBV4-3; no clear D. The length of the CDR3 is 15 residues. Deletions cut 0 bases from V and 4 bases from J, with 10 bases between. Germline V CDR1 and CDR2: LGHNA, YSLEER. As DNA, the CDR3 is TGCGCCAGCAGCCAAGATTTGGCTAGTTACAATGAGCAGTTCTTC. It translates to CASSQDLASYNEQFF.

This clonotype has a count of ten or more. CDR3 sequence (DNA): TGTGCCAGCAGTTTCCCCCAGCCGTACAATGAGCAGTTCTTC. Amino acid sequence: CASSFPQPYNEQFF. The chain has TRBV12-3 or TRBV12-4 and TRBJ2-1; D not certain. This CDR3 has 14 residues. V lost 3 bases to trimming and J lost 4 bases, with 10 bases between them.

This clonotype was counted ten times or more. This sequence joins TRBV20-1 and TRBJ2-1; tentative D call: TRBD2 (6 bases). This CDR3 has 15 residues. V was pared by 1 base and J by 9 bases, with 19 bases between. Germline CDR1 DFQATT, CDR2 SNEGSKA (reference sequence). CDR3 coding DNA: TGCAGTGCTAGAGGTACTAGCAACTCACGGAGTGAGCAGTTCTTC. Translating gives CSARGTSNSRSEQFF.

This clonotype turned up a few times. This chain connects TRBV20-1 to TRBJ2-4; tentatively, D is TRBD2 (6 bases). CDR3 length equals 17 residues. Deletions cut 3 bases from V and 0 bases from J, with 18 bases between. Germline V gene lookup returns CDR1 DFQATT and CDR2 SNEGSKA (reference sequence). CDR3 residues: CSASKVAVMGAKNIQYF. For the CDR3, the DNA is TGCAGTGCTAGTAAGGTAGCGGTTATGGGAGCCAAAAACATTCAGTACTTC.

CDR3 nucleotides: TGCAGTGCTAGAGATCCAGGACTAGCTATCAATGAGCAGTTCTTC. It encodes CSARDPGLAINEQFF. This sequence joins TRBV20-1 and TRBJ2-1, with 8 bases lining up with TRBD2. J gave up 6 bases and V 0 bases, and 7 bases lay outside the gene matches. Germline loops: CDR1 DFQATT, CDR2 SNEGSKA (reference sequence). This CDR3 is built from 15 residues.

The sample holds many counts of this clonotype. The V and J genes are TRBV27 and TRBJ2-7, with 8 nucleotides matching TRBD1. V shed 5 bases and J 1 base; nucleotides not matched to a gene: 4. CDR3 length: 14 amino acids. Per germline, CDR1 MNHEY and CDR2 SMNVEV (reference sequence). CDR3 DNA: TGTGCCAGCAGTCCGACAGGGGTATCCTACGAGCAGTACTTC. Translation gives CASSPTGVSYEQYF.

This chain connects TRBV15 to TRBJ1-1; 7 nucleotides agree with TRBD1. The trim removed 1 base at V and 2 bases at J, leaving 4 bases unmatched. CDR1 is LNHNV, CDR2 YYDKDF, per germline (reference sequence). The CDR3 covers 15 residues. CDR3 sequence reads: CATSRVTGVNTEAFF. The CDR3, as DNA: TGTGCCACCAGCAGAGTTACAGGGGTTAACACTGAAGCTTTCTTT.

This clonotype was seen many times. The chain employs TRBV6-2 or TRBV6-3 and TRBJ2-2; maybe TRBD1 (6 bases). This CDR3 has 15 residues. Trimming removed 6 bases at V and 2 bases at J, with 13 bases between. Germline assignment: CDR1 MNHEY and CDR2 SVGEGT. Written as DNA, the CDR3 is TGTGCCAGCAGGCCTCGGGACATCAACACCGGGGAGCTGTTTTTT. Residues: CASRPRDINTGELFF.

The table lists this clonotype with many counts. This chain links TRBV6-6 with TRBJ1-1; a possible D gene is TRBD1 (6 bases). CDR1 and CDR2 (germline): MNHNY, SVGAGI (reference sequence). The CDR3 extends over 14 amino acids. Trimming shortened V by 0 bases and J by 1 base, and 6 bases separated the two germline ends. CDR3 sequence: CASSYSGGNTEAFF. The DNA for the CDR3 is TGTGCCAGCAGTTACTCAGGGGGGAACACTGAAGCTTTCTTT.

This clonotype appeared a few times. The chain carries TRBV13 and TRBJ1-2; maybe TRBD1 (5 bases). The germline CDR1 and CDR2 sequences are PRHDT and FYEKMQ (reference sequence). This CDR3 spans 17 amino acids. With 0 bases removed from V and 2 bases from J, the gap between germline ends came to 16 bases. The CDR3, as DNA: TGTGCCAGCAGCTTAGGCGTGACAGCAAATTTCAACTATGGCTACACCTTC. Translating gives CASSLGVTANFNYGYTF.

On this clonotype itself: A much more abundant neighbour one base away suggests this may be a read error. The chain has TRBV27 and TRBJ2-1; 8 bases align to TRBD2. This CDR3 spans 15 amino acids. Looked up from germline, CDR1 is MNHEY and CDR2 is SMNVEV (reference sequence). With V trimmed by 5 bases and J by 6 bases, 9 bases remained unmatched. CDR3 amino acids: CASSVAAGALNEQFF. The CDR3 DNA reads TGTGCCAGCAGTGTAGCAGCGGGAGCCCTCAATGAGCAGTTCTTC.

This clonotype has at least ten counts. V is TRBV29-1 and J is TRBJ2-3; no clear D. Germline V CDR1 and CDR2: SQVTM, ANQGSEA. The CDR3 is 15 amino acids. The V and J ends lost 6 bases and 7 bases respectively, with 23 bases between them. The CDR3 nucleotides are TGCAGCGTACGGGCGGCATCCCGTCGAGCTTATACGCAGTATTTT. Protein sequence: CSVRAASRRAYTQYF.

In regard to this clonotype: Being one base from a much bigger clone, this may be a read error. V gene TRBV7-9 combines with J gene TRBJ1-3; D ambiguous. The V gene's germline CDR1 is SEHNR and CDR2 FQNEAQ (reference sequence). The CDR3 has 13 residues. V lost 1 base and J 4 bases, leaving 5 bases between the germline ends. This chain's CDR3 is CASSLGVGNTIYF. The CDR3 nucleotides read TGTGCCAGCAGCTTAGGGGTCGGAAACACCATATATTTT.

This clonotype has a count of ten or more. The rearrangement joins TRBV2 to TRBJ2-1, with no clear D. Germline CDR1 SNHLY, CDR2 FYNNEI. This CDR3 region has 13 residues. Between the trimmed V and J ends, which lost 5 bases and 5 bases, there was a span of 10 bases. CDR3 nucleotides: TGTGCCAGCAGTATTGAGGCCAACAATGAGCAGTTCTTC. This encodes CASSIEANNEQFF.

The sample holds many counts of this clonotype. The chain is built from TRBV28 and TRBJ1-6, with TRBD1 matching 7 bases. The CDR3 covers 16 residues. Germline-derived CDR1 and CDR2 are MDHEN and SYDVKM. Germline trimming cut 2 bases from V and 7 bases from J; bases unmatched to any gene: 8. CDR3 residues: CASSLRGGTANSPLHF. In DNA, the CDR3 is TGTGCCAGCAGTTTAAGAGGGGGGACAGCCAATTCACCCCTCCACTTT.

This clonotype has ten or more counts. The chain recombines TRBV12-3 or TRBV12-4 with TRBJ2-1; possibly TRBD2 for D (5 bases). Deletions cut 0 bases from V and 6 bases from J, with 15 bases between. CDR3 length: 16 residues. The CDR3 nucleotides are TGTGCCAGCAGTTTAGCGGGAGTCCTCCGTGGCAATGAGCAGTTCTTC. Translating it yields CASSLAGVLRGNEQFF.